This TCR beta chain emerged from a study of OX40 agonist ivuxolimab in advanced cancers. With baseline, cycle 4 day 1, and cycle 7 day 1 as timepoints, blood was sampled. Study-wide points: People who partly responded at 0.1-3.0 mg/kg had some of the least clonal expansion seen. Expanded clones tended on average to be more numerous among CD8+ T cells than CD4+.

By its share, this clone is medium-sized. Its antigen is still unknown. The CDR3 is made up of 14 amino acids. V was trimmed by 0 bases and J by 1 base, leaving 7 bases between them. Germline assignment: CDR1 LGHNA and CDR2 YSLEER. The protocol was immunoSEQ multiplex PCR, while the TCRdb copy is restricted to in-frame clones and leaves out a portion. The sample holds about 48,000 clones, 70% to 80% seen once. The sample consisted of CD4+ or CD8+ T cells sorted from blood, taken in a trial of the OX40 agonist ivuxolimab. The origin of this receptor is an adult with an advanced solid tumor such as melanoma, head and neck, liver or kidney cancer. This chain joins TRBV4-3 and TRBJ2-7; D is uncertain. The CDR3 DNA follows: TGCGCCAGCAGCCAAGATTACAGTTCCTACGAGCAGTACTTC. As protein: CASSQDYSSYEQYF.